This record looks at one T cell receptor beta chain sequence and its context. Other DNA sequences of this sample code for an identical CDR3. Donors were drawn from the approximately 130-subject validation cohort, separate from the approximately 680-subject first cohort. Data came from immunoSEQ multiplex PCR; TCRdb stores just in-frame clones and leaves some out. The sample records 110,000 or so clones, 88% being singletons. These data belong to a study of cytomegalovirus exposure and HLA in healthy donors. The sequence came from a man younger than 30 in good health and CMV-seronegative. Input material: PBMCs.

In DNA form, the CDR3 reads TGCGCCAGCAGCCCGGGACAGGGGCTCTACGAGCAGTACTTC. As protein: CASSPGQGLYEQYF. The chain recombines TRBV5-1 with TRBJ2-7; TRBD1 matches at 10 bases. The CDR3 loop spans 14 amino acids. CDR1 and CDR2 (germline): SGHRS, YFSETQ. V trimming: 4 bases; J trimming: 3 bases; junction bases outside the gene matches: 4.